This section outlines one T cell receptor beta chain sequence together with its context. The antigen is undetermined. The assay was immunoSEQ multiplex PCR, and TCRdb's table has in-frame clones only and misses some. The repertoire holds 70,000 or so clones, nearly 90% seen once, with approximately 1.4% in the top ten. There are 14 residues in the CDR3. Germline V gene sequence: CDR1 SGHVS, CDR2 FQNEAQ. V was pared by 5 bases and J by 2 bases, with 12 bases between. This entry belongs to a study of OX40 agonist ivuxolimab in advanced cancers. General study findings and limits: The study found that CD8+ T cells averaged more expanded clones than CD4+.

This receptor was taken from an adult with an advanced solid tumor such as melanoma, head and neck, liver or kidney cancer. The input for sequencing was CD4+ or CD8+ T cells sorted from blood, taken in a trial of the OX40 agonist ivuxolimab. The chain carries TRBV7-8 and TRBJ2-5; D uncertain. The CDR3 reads CASSPLVSQETQYF. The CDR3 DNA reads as TGTGCCAGCAGCCCGCTTGTGAGTCAAGAGACCCAGTACTTC.